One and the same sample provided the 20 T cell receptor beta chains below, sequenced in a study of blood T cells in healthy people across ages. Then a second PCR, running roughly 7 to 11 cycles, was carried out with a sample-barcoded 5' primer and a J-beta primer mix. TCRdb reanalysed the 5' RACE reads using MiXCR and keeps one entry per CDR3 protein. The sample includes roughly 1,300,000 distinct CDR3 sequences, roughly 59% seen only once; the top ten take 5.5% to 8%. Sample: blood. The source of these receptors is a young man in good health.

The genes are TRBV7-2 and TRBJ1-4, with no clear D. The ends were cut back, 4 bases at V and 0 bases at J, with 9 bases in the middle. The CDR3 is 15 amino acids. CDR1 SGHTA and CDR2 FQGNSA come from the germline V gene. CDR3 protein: CASSWTVATNEKLFF. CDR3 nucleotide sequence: TGTGCCAGCAGCTGGACCGTTGCAACTAATGAAAAACTGTTTTTT.

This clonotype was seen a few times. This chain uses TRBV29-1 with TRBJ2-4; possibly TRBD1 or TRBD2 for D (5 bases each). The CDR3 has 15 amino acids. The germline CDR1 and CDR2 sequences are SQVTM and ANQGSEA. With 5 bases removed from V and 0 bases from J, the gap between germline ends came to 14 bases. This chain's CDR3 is CSVRGTELAKNIQYF. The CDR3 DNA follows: TGCAGCGTTCGAGGGACGGAACTAGCCAAAAACATTCAGTACTTC.

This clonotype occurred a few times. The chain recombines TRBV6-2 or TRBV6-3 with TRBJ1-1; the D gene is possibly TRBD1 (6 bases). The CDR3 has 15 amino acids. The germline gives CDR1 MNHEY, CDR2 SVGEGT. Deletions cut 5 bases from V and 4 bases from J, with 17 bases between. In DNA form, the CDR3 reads TGTGCCAGCAGTCGCGGGACAACGGATGGCACTGAAGCTTTCTTT. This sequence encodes CASSRGTTDGTEAFF.

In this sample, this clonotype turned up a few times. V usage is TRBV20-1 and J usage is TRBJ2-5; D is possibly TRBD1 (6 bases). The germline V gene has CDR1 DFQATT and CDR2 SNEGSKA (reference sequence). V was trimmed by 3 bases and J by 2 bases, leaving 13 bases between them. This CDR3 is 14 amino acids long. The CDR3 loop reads CSASGQRLQETQYF. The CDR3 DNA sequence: TGCAGTGCTAGCGGACAGCGGCTACAAGAGACCCAGTACTTC.

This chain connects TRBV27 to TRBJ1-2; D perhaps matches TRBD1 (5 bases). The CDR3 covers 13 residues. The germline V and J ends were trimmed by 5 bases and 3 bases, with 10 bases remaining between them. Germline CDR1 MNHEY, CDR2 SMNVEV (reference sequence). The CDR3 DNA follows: TGTGCCAGCAGTAGCAGGGTGGACTATGGCTACACCTTC. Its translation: CASSSRVDYGYTF.

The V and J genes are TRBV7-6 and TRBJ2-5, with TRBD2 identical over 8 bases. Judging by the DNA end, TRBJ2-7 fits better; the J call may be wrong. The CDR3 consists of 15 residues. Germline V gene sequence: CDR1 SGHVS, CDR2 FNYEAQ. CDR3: CASSQSGSEFYEQYF. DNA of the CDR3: TGTGCCAGCAGCCAAAGCGGGAGTGAATTCTACGAGCAGTACTTC.

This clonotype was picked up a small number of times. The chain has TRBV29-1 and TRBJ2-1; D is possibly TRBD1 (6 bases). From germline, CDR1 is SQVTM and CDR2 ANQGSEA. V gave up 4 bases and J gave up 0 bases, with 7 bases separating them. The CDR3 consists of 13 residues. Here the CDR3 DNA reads TGCAGCGTTGTGGGGGCCTCCTACAATGAGCAGTTCTTC. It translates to CSVVGASYNEQFF.

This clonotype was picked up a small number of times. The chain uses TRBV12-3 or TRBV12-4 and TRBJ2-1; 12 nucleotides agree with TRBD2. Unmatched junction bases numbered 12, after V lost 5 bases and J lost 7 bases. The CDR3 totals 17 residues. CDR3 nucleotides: TGTGCCAGCAGTACCGGACTAGCGGGGCAAGTCTGGAATGAGCAGTTCTTC. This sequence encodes CASSTGLAGQVWNEQFF.

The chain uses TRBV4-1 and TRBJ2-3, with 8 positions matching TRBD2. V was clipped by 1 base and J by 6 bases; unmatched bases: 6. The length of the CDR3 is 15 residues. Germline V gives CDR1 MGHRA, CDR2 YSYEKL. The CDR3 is CASSQAGLAADTQYF. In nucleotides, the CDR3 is TGCGCCAGCAGCCAAGCCGGACTAGCCGCGGATACGCAGTATTTT.

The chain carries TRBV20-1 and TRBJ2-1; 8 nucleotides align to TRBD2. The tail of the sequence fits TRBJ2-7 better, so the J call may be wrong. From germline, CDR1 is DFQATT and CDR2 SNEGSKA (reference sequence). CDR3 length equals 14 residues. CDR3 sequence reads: CSEWSGGPYNEQYF. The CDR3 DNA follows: TGCAGTGAGTGGTCGGGGGGGCCTTACAATGAGCAGTACTTC.

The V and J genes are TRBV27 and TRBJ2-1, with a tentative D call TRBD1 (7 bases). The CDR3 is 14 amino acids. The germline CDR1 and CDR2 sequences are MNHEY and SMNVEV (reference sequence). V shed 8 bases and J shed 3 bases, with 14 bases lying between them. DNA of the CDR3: TGTGCCAGCGAACCCCAGGGGGGCTACAATGAGCAGTTCTTC. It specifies CASEPQGGYNEQFF.

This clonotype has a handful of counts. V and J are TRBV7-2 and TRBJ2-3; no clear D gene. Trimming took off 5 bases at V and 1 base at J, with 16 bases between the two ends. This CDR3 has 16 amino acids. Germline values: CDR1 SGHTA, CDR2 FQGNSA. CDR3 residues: CASSLGFGWGTDTQYF. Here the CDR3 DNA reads TGTGCCAGCAGCCTCGGATTTGGTTGGGGCACAGATACGCAGTATTTT.

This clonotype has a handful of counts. DNA for the CDR3: TGTGCCAGCAGCTCATCAACTGAATCCTACGAGCAGTACTTC. This codes for CASSSSTESYEQYF. V is TRBV11-2 and J is TRBJ2-7, with unresolved D. The CDR3 runs to 14 residues. The V gene lost 4 bases and the J gene lost 1 base, with 11 bases spanning the gap. CDR1 and CDR2 from the germline V gene are SGHAT and FQNNGV.

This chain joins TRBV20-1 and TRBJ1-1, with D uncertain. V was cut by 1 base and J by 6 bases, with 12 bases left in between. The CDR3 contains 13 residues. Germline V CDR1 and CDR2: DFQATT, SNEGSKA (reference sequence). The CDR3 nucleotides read TGCAGTGCTAGAGTTTTACACTCTTCTGAAGCTTTCTTT. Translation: CSARVLHSSEAFF.

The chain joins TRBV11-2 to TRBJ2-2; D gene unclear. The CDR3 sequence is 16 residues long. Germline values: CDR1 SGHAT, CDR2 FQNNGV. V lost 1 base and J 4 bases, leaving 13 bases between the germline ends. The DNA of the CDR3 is TGTGCCAGCAGCTTAGTGGCTGGGGTCGGCACCGGGGAGCTGTTTTTT. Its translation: CASSLVAGVGTGELFF.

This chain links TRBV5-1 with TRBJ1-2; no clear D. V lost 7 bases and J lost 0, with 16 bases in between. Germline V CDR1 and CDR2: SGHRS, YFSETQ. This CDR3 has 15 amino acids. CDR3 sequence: CASSPVGGTNYGYTF. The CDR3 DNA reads TGCGCCAGCTCCCCCGTTGGAGGGACTAACTATGGCTACACCTTC. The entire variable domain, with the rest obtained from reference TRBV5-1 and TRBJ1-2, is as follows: KAGVTQTPRYLIKTRGQQVTLSCSPISGHRSVSWYQQTPGQGLQFLFEYFSETQRNKGNFPGRFSGRQFSNSRSEMNVSTLELGDSALYLCASSPVGGTNYGYTFGSGTRLTVV.

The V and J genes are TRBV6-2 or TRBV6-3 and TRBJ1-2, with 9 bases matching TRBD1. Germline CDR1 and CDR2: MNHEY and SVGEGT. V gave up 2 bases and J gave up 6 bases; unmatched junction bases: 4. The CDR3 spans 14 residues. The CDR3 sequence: CASSYRWTGDGYTF. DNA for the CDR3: TGTGCCAGCAGTTACAGGTGGACAGGGGATGGCTACACCTTC.

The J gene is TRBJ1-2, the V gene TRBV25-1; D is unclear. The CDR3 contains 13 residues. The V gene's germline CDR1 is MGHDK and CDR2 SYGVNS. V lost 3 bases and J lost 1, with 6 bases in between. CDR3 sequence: CASSDRINYGYTF. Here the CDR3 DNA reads TGTGCCAGCAGTGACCGTATTAACTATGGCTACACCTTC.

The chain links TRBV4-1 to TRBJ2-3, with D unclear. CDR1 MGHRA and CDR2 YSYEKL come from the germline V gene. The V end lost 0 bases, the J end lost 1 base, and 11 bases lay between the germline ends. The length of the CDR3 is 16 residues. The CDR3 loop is CASSQENGLRTDTQYF. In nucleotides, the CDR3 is TGCGCCAGCAGCCAAGAAAATGGATTACGCACAGATACGCAGTATTTT.

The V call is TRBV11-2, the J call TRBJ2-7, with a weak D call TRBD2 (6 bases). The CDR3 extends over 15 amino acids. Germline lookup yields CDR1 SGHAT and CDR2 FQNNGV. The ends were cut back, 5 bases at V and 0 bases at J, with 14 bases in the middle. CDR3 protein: CASSIPGLSSYEQYF. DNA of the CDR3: TGTGCCAGCAGCATACCGGGACTTAGCTCCTACGAGCAGTACTTC.